What follows are 20 T cell receptor beta chains derived from one specimen sequenced in a study of T-cell memory formation after mild COVID-19. TCRdb reprocessed the 5' RACE reads with MiXCR, giving one entry per CDR3 protein. The profile shows roughly 260,000 distinct CDR3 sequences, around 17% of them singletons. The sequencing sample was made of PBMCs or a T cell subset sorted from them (not recorded which). The receptors were gathered from a man in his late teens or twenties who had mild COVID-19 (a few samples of this study predate the infection). Cell type and time point are not known.

The V gene is TRBV20-1, the J gene TRBJ2-3; 10 positions match TRBD2. V gave up 4 bases and J gave up 3 bases; unmatched junction bases: 4. The V gene's germline CDR1 is DFQATT and CDR2 SNEGSKA (reference sequence). The CDR3 is 14 residues long. Here the CDR3 reads CSATLAGATDTQYF. The CDR3 region has the DNA TGCAGTGCTACCCTAGCGGGGGCAACAGATACGCAGTATTTT.

This clonotype was counted ten times or more. This chain uses TRBV5-1 with TRBJ2-3; no firm D call. The germline V gene has CDR1 SGHRS and CDR2 YFSETQ. V gave up 4 bases and J gave up 7 bases, with 7 bases separating them. This CDR3 is built from 11 residues. CDR3 bases: TGCGCCAGCAGCGACTTTCATACGCAGTATTTT. Amino acids: CASSDFHTQYF.

V gene TRBV4-1 combines with J gene TRBJ2-1; 8 bases map to TRBD1. The CDR3 contains 14 residues. Germline-derived CDR1 and CDR2 are MGHRA and YSYEKL. The V gene end was trimmed by 6 bases and the J gene end by 7 bases; junction bases not matched to a gene: 8. CDR3 DNA sequence: TGCGCCAGCAGTCAGGGGGCCTGGGGGAATGAGCAGTTCTTC. Translated, it gives CASSQGAWGNEQFF.

The V and J genes are TRBV11-3 and TRBJ1-1; weak D call: TRBD1 (5 bases). CDR1 SGHNT and CDR2 YENEEA come from the germline V gene. CDR3 length: 11 residues. V shed 5 bases and J shed 6 bases, with 7 bases lying between them. CDR3 region: CASSRGAEAFF. DNA of the CDR3: TGTGCCAGCAGCAGGGGAGCTGAAGCTTTCTTT.

V gene TRBV20-1 combines with J gene TRBJ2-6, with a tentative D call TRBD2 (5 bases). V was shortened by 2 bases and J by 0 bases, with 8 bases between the two germline ends. Per the germline V gene, CDR1 is DFQATT and CDR2 is SNEGSKA (reference sequence). The CDR3 consists of 15 residues. The CDR3 here is CSARFGNSGANVLTF. The CDR3 DNA reads TGCAGTGCTAGATTCGGGAACTCTGGGGCCAACGTCCTGACTTTC.

This clonotype has more than one count but fewer than ten. V is TRBV7-2 and J is TRBJ2-3; D gene unclear. The length of the CDR3 is 10 residues. The germline gives CDR1 SGHTA, CDR2 FQGNSA. V dropped 5 bases and J dropped 6 bases, with 3 bases sitting between them. CDR3 residues: CASSPDTQYF. CDR3 bases: TGTGCCAGCAGCCCGGATACGCAGTATTTT.

This clonotype was counted only a few times. This chain connects TRBV5-1 to TRBJ2-3; D unclear. Germline CDR1 reads SGHRS; CDR2 reads YFSETQ. V lost 5 bases and J 4 bases, leaving 11 bases between the germline ends. The CDR3 runs 13 residues. CDR3 DNA: TGCGCCAGCAGTTCAGGAAGCCCAGATACGCAGTATTTT. It codes for CASSSGSPDTQYF.

This chain joins TRBV4-2 and TRBJ2-4, with TRBD2 matching 7 bases. The CDR3 spans 17 residues. CDR1 is LGHNA, CDR2 YNFKEQ, per germline. The V segment lost 0 bases and the J segment 0 bases; nucleotides outside the gene matches: 5. The CDR3 nucleotides read TGTGCCAGCAGCCAAGAGGGAGGGGTACTAGCCAAAAACATTCAGTACTTC. This encodes CASSQEGGVLAKNIQYF.

This clonotype was seen repeatedly, ten times or more. The J gene is TRBJ2-1, the V gene TRBV5-1; D possibly uses TRBD1 or TRBD2 (6 bases each). This CDR3 region has 14 residues. Trimming took 6 bases from V and 5 from J, leaving 15 bases between them. Germline lookup yields CDR1 SGHRS and CDR2 YFSETQ. CDR3 sequence: CASTNGGLNNEQFF. The DNA for the CDR3 is TGCGCCAGCACAAACGGGGGCCTCAACAATGAGCAGTTCTTC.

The chain couples TRBV12-3 or TRBV12-4 to TRBJ2-5, with D tentatively TRBD1 (6 bases). The length of the CDR3 is 13 residues. Trimming stripped 4 bases from V and 4 bases from J, with 10 bases between. In DNA form, the CDR3 reads TGTGCCAGCAGTTCCGCAGGGGTAGAGACCCAGTACTTC. Encoded protein: CASSSAGVETQYF.

The rearrangement uses TRBV12-3 or TRBV12-4 and TRBJ1-5, with TRBD1 matching over 7 bases. The CDR3 totals 14 residues. With V trimmed by 3 bases and J by 5 bases, 4 bases remained unmatched. The CDR3 bases are TGTGCCAGCAGTTTCCAGGGGGGGGATCAGCCCCAGCATTTT. Translated, it gives CASSFQGGDQPQHF.

In this sample, this clonotype turned up a few times. The J gene is TRBJ2-1, the V gene TRBV7-8; 7 bases fit TRBD2. The CDR3 covers 18 residues. V lost 2 bases and J lost 1; bases outside the gene matches: 11. In germline, CDR1 is SGHVS, CDR2 FQNEAQ. Here the CDR3 reads CASSLLAGVDASYNEQFF. CDR3 nucleotide sequence: TGTGCCAGCAGCTTACTGGCGGGGGTGGATGCTTCCTACAATGAGCAGTTCTTC.

This clonotype was seen more than once but under ten times. V gene TRBV5-1 combines with J gene TRBJ2-7; 7 positions match TRBD1. The ends lost 2 bases at V and 6 bases at J; junction bases unmatched: 5. The CDR3 has 13 amino acids. CDR1 is SGHRS and CDR2 is YFSETQ in the germline V gene. CDR3 sequence reads: CASSLTGVGEQYV. The CDR3 DNA sequence: TGCGCCAGCAGCTTAACAGGGGTGGGCGAGCAGTACGTC.

This clonotype has just a few counts. The V gene is TRBV20-1, the J gene TRBJ2-3, with a tentative D call TRBD2 (5 bases). V lost 3 bases, J lost 2 bases, and 12 bases lay in between. The V gene's germline CDR1 is DFQATT and CDR2 SNEGSKA (reference sequence). The CDR3 sequence is 14 residues long. CDR3 nucleotide sequence: TGCAGTGCTAGGGTTAGCGCGGACACAGATACGCAGTATTTT. Residues: CSARVSADTDTQYF.

This clonotype was counted a few times. The rearrangement links TRBV6-2 or TRBV6-3 to TRBJ2-7, with D possibly matching TRBD1 (6 bases). V was pared by 5 bases and J by 0 bases, with 14 bases between. CDR1 MNHEY and CDR2 SVGEGT come from the germline V gene. This CDR3 comprises 15 residues. The chain's CDR3 is CASSKGSDSSYEQYV. CDR3 DNA sequence: TGTGCCAGCAGTAAAGGTTCGGACAGCTCCTACGAGCAGTACGTC.

This clonotype was counted a few times. The chain employs TRBV10-3 and TRBJ2-5; possibly TRBD1 or TRBD2 for D (5 bases each). The germline V gene has CDR1 ENHRY and CDR2 SYGVKD. This CDR3 spans 13 amino acids. The V and J ends lost 6 bases and 5 bases respectively, with 13 bases between them. The CDR3 DNA follows: TGTGCCATCAGAGCAGGGCGAGGGGAGACCCAGTACTTC. Translated, it gives CAIRAGRGETQYF.

This clonotype was seen ten or more times. The V and J genes are TRBV6-5 and TRBJ1-2; 9 bases align to TRBD1. The CDR3 covers 13 residues. Trimming at V came to 5 bases and at J to 8 bases, leaving 6 bases not matched to a gene. Germline V gene lookup returns CDR1 MNHEY and CDR2 SVGAGI. CDR3 in amino acids: CASSPGQGRGYTF. The CDR3 DNA reads TGTGCCAGCAGTCCGGGACAGGGAAGGGGCTACACCTTC.

This clonotype turned up a few times. CDR3 DNA sequence: TGTGCCAGCAGCTTAGACATGGGACGGCGGGGGGAGACCCAGTACTTC. Encoded protein: CASSLDMGRRGETQYF. The V call is TRBV7-2, the J call TRBJ2-5; 7 nucleotides line up with TRBD2. Looked up from germline, CDR1 is SGHTA and CDR2 is FQGNSA. The CDR3 extends over 16 amino acids. V lost 1 base, J lost 5 bases, and 10 bases stayed unmatched.

This rearrangement joins TRBV20-1 to TRBJ1-1, with D possibly being TRBD1 (5 bases). This CDR3 is 14 amino acids long. Trimming shortened V by 6 bases and J by 5 bases, and 19 bases separated the two germline ends. Germline CDR1 is DFQATT and CDR2 is SNEGSKA (reference sequence). CDR3 region: CSAPSRGYGTEAFF. CDR3 nucleotides: TGCAGTGCCCCATCCCGGGGGTATGGGACTGAAGCTTTCTTT.

This clonotype was found a few times. The rearrangement links TRBV7-2 to TRBJ2-5; 9 bases line up with TRBD2. J lost 4 bases, V lost 4 bases, and 16 bases had no gene match. Germline CDR1 is SGHTA and CDR2 is FQGNSA. The CDR3 totals 18 residues. In nucleotides, the CDR3 is TGTGCCAGCAGCTCCACTGGAGCGGGGGGCCGGCGGGCAGAGACCCAGTACTTC. It specifies CASSSTGAGGRRAETQYF.